This entry is about one TCR beta chain. What it binds is unknown. These data belong to a study of regulatory T cells in long-lasting Graves disease. Trimming took 4 bases from V and 0 from J, leaving 16 bases between them. The CDR3 consists of 15 residues. Germline V gene sequence: CDR1 DFQATT, CDR2 SNEGSKA (reference sequence). Regarding time point: persistent/refractory GD, antithyroid drugs over 5 years with positive TRAb. The TCR library was made from RNA that had been extracted from PBMCs in TRIzol. Notes on the study in general: TRBV28, TRBJ1-2 and TRBJ2-5 were favored in persistent disease. The study examined only peripheral blood, not thyroid tissue. The study found persistent patients shared more public clonotypes (fewer than 3,000) than new patients (roughly 880). Because few samples were included, accuracy may have been lower.

CDR3 regions were amplified by Arm-PCR using iRepertoire HTBI primers to build TCR beta libraries. TCRdb reanalysed the multiplex PCR reads using MiXCR and keeps one entry per CDR3 protein. The profile shows about 420,000 distinct CDR3 sequences, 23% of them singletons. This rearrangement joins TRBV20-1 to TRBJ2-7; the D gene is possibly TRBD2 (6 bases). The receptor comes from a female donor with Graves disease. Sequencing was performed on peripheral blood mononuclear cells (PBMCs), taken when the disease was refractory, from a patient treated with antithyroid drugs. The CDR3 sequence: CSANKAGSPSYEQYF. The CDR3 DNA reads TGCAGTGCTAACAAGGCGGGGTCACCCTCCTACGAGCAGTACTTC.